This entry concerns a single TCR beta chain. Its antigen is unknown. These data originate in a study of shared clonotypes between healthy human individuals. The CDR3 contains 12 residues. V dropped 4 bases and J dropped 7 bases, with 10 bases sitting between them. Germline V gene sequence: CDR1 MNHEY, CDR2 SVGAGI. Sequencing was at deep level. The table came from immunoSEQ multiplex PCR; TCRdb's copy has only in-frame clones and leaves some out. The table has around 1.9 million clones, around 93% seen once. Whole-study findings and limits: Naive subsets generally exceeded memory subsets in estimated richness. What limited the represented genetic and exposure-history diversity was the small number of donors.

CD45RO-negative CD8 cells positively selected for CCR7 made up the naive population, which excluded terminally differentiated effector memory CD45RA+ cells. The chain uses TRBV6-5 and TRBJ1-2; TRBD1 is a possible D gene (5 bases). The origin of this receptor is a man aged 18 to 30 in good health. Some clones in this sample may be carry-over from other donors' samples. The material sequenced was naive CD8+ T cells from PBMCs. CDR3 in amino acids: CASSSGGGGYTF. CDR3 sequence (DNA): TGTGCCAGCAGTTCCGGGGGTGGTGGCTACACCTTC.